This T cell receptor (beta chain) was recovered during a study of T-cell reconstitution after alpha-beta-depleted transplantation in children. This clonotype was recorded a few times. Its antigen remains unknown. General study points: Expanded graft clones, several hundred of them, were reportedly the source of alpha-beta T cells about two months after transplant. T-cell counts and diversity were attributed mostly to newly produced T cells one year after transplant. The study traced high day-60 TCRbeta diversity in some patients to surviving recipient T cells and thymic progenitors.

CDR3 length: 14 residues. The V gene lost 3 bases and the J gene lost 5 bases, with 10 bases spanning the gap. Germline V gene lookup returns CDR1 KGHDR and CDR2 SFDVKD. Using unique molecular identifiers, the investigators prepared the TCRbeta library. MiXCR, applied by TCRdb to the PCR reads, yields one record per CDR3 protein. The repertoire has around 450,000 distinct CDR3 sequences, about a sixth of them found once; the top ten carry less than 30%. This sequence was found in a boy younger than two who had a stem cell transplant for Wiskott-Aldrich syndrome, so the T cells may come from the graft donor. The chain carries TRBV24-1 and TRBJ2-1; no clear D. The sequences come from PBMCs, mostly from graft donor cells, collected 360 days after TCRalphabeta/CD19-depleted stem cell transplant. The CDR3, as DNA: TGTGCCACCAGTGATACTCGGAGAGACAATGAGCAGTTCTTC. Translation: CATSDTRRDNEQFF.